This T cell receptor beta chain derives from a study of T cell responses to AZD1222 COVID-19 vaccine (dated by TCRdb to the early 2020s). At the level of the whole study: A total of around 240 trial participants underwent TCR sequencing, of whom 200 to 220 received two doses of AZD1222 and around 26 received two doses of the MenACWY control vaccine. Enrollment into the trials was organized by age into subgroups of 18-55, 56-69 and 70-plus years, and those subgroups contained roughly 150, 30 and 60 TCR-sequenced participants, respectively. Overall study outcomes, separate from this receptor: Reportedly, close to half of the unique spike-specific TCRs recognized epitopes lying outside the regions that are mutated in the B.1.351 and B.1.1.7 variants. A significant rise in spike-specific TCR breadth and depth was observed after two AZD1222 doses relative to day 0 and relative to MenACWY recipients. The whole spike protein was spanned by vaccine-associated CD4 TCRs, and dominant responses were seen in regions 160-218 and 743-854. Only five or six AZD1222 recipients were SARS-CoV-2 seropositive at baseline, limiting conclusions about previously exposed vaccinees. Because no day 14 peak-response samples were available, repertoires were characterized only after the peak T cell response. The 56-69-year group was small, and its depth increase did not reach significance, likely because of low power. Most participants were white British and females outnumbered males, and the authors suggested that clonal diversity may have been underestimated.

CDR1 and CDR2, per the germline V gene, are SGHRS and YFSETQ. There are 15 amino acids in the CDR3, from cysteine to phenylalanine inclusive. Only the CDR3 DNA is retained, 45 bases long and in frame from the first base. Trimming leaves V shorter by 4 bases and J shorter by 4 bases, with the junction holding 5 bases beyond the gene matches. The sample's time point label is to be understood as: about 28 days (+/-7) after the second vaccine dose. AZD1222 recipients with second doses at about 4 weeks or about 12 weeks were pooled, because spike-specific TCR depth and breadth did not differ between schedules. Samples from vaccinated people were obtained from the UK trials COV001 and COV002, which included a single-blind randomized controlled phase 2/3 trial of AZD1222 (ChAdOx1 nCoV-19) in healthy adults. For TCRbeta chain sequencing, PBMC samples from trial participants were taken at day 0 and at day 28 after the second dose.

For this clone: Its antigen is unknown. It has no much larger one-base neighbor in the sample; base qualities were not kept.

The CDR3 regions of human TCRbeta chains were subjected to immunosequencing. The study's processing was this. TCRs in the repertoires were matched against a reference library of SARS-CoV-2-specific TCRs that had been generated with the MIRA antigen-specificity platform. Breadth was defined as the fraction of unique TCRs that were SARS-CoV-2-associated, and depth was defined as the fraction of total T cells that were SARS-CoV-2-associated. Using the MIRA data, each spike-specific TCR was mapped to the spike region that the TCR reacts to and placed in a CD4 or CD8 class. Log10-transformed breadth and depth values were compared by one-way ANOVA with Sidak's multiple comparisons tests. This is the immuneACCESS table as TCRdb keeps it, with only in-frame sequences that have V and J called. A part of the clones is gone; compared with another copy, unresolved V genes explain less than half, and the rest is unexplained. D and trimming come from the DNA, and the V and J calls and clone size come from that table. Across this sample there are 190,000 or so clones, with roughly 92% seen only once. Jointly, the top ten make up about 1% of the sample.

Here the chain combines TRBV5-1 and TRBJ2-1; a stretch of 10 junction bases matches TRBD2. The sample was peripheral blood, taken 28 days after the second AZD1222 dose. The source of this sequence is an adult who received the AZD1222 COVID-19 vaccine. The CDR3 protein: CASSDTSGAYNEQFF. Read as DNA, the sequence is TGCGCCAGCAGCGATACTAGCGGGGCATACAATGAGCAGTTCTTC.